The 15 T cell receptor beta chains below come from one sample, sequenced in a study of cytomegalovirus exposure and HLA in healthy donors listed by TCRdb under 2017. The method behind the library was the immunoSEQ multiplex PCR assay. For the multiplex PCR, a mixture combining 60 forward primers for TCR Vbeta segments and 13 reverse primers for TCR Jbeta segments was used. TCRdb's version of the immuneACCESS table is confined to in-frame rearrangements and falls short of the full clone set. An unresolved V gene accounts for under half of the shortfall where checked; the remainder is of unknown origin. Within this sample are about 110,000 clones, with approximately 86% of them counted one time only. The ten largest clones take up more than 1.5% of the sample. The specimen sequenced was PBMCs. These receptors originate from a man aged 35 to 55 in good health and CMV-seronegative.

The rearrangement links TRBV27 to TRBJ2-5; possibly TRBD1 for D (5 bases). Germline V CDR1 and CDR2: MNHEY, SMNVEV (reference sequence). This CDR3 has 14 residues. The V end was cut by 5 bases, the J end by 5 bases, with 15 bases between. The CDR3 sequence: CASSPLWGLETQYF. The CDR3 nucleotides read TGTGCCAGCAGTCCGTTGTGGGGCTTGGAGACCCAGTACTTC.

The chain links TRBV6-5 to TRBJ1-5; D is unresolved. Germline CDR1 and CDR2: MNHEY and SVGAGI. CDR3 length equals 15 residues. The germline V and J ends were trimmed by 2 bases and 7 bases, with 15 bases remaining between them. In nucleotides, the CDR3 is TGTGCCAGCAGTTACCGGACGGGAACGGGGCAGCCCCAGCATTTT. This codes for CASSYRTGTGQPQHF.

This sequence joins TRBV15 and TRBJ1-1; no clear D gene. Germline V gene lookup returns CDR1 LNHNV and CDR2 YYDKDF (reference sequence). The CDR3 covers 13 residues. Deletions cut 1 base from V and 2 bases from J, with 5 bases between. CDR3 nucleotides: TGTGCCACCAGCAGAGTTGGCAACACTGAAGCTTTCTTT. Its translation: CATSRVGNTEAFF.

This rearrangement joins TRBV5-4 to TRBJ2-7; TRBD2 aligns across 8 bases. Germline V gene lookup returns CDR1 SGHNT and CDR2 YYREEE (reference sequence). J lost 3 bases, V lost 4 bases, and 9 bases had no gene match. The CDR3 consists of 15 residues. Written as DNA, the CDR3 is TGTGCCAGCAGCCCCCCCGGCAGCGGGGGCTACGAGCAGTACTTC. The encoded protein is CASSPPGSGGYEQYF. The full variable domain, its missing parts supplied by reference TRBV5-4 and TRBJ2-7, is ETGVTQSPTHLIKTRGQQVTLRCSSQSGHNTVSWYQQALGQGPQFIFQYYREEENGRGNFPPRFSGLQFPNYSSELNVNALELDDSALYLCASSPPGSGGYEQYFGPGTRLTVT.

This clone was seen once. The V and J genes are TRBV2 and TRBJ2-7; D ambiguous. Germline assignment: CDR1 SNHLY and CDR2 FYNNEI. V lost 7 bases to trimming and J lost 0 bases, with 13 bases between them. The CDR3 has 14 residues. This chain's CDR3 is CASKSSLSSYEQYF. The DNA for the CDR3 is TGTGCCAGCAAGTCCTCCCTCAGCTCCTACGAGCAGTACTTC.

The V gene is TRBV30, the J gene TRBJ2-3, with 9 bases that match TRBD2. Germline assignment: CDR1 GTSNPN and CDR2 SVGIG (reference sequence). The CDR3 has 15 residues. The V segment lost 0 bases and the J segment 1 base; nucleotides outside the gene matches: 2. The CDR3: CAWSVAGGRTDTQYF. CDR3 nucleotides: TGTGCCTGGAGTGTAGCGGGGGGACGCACAGATACGCAGTATTTT.

V and J are TRBV7-7 and TRBJ1-3; TRBD1 aligns across 7 bases. CDR3 length: 13 amino acids. V dropped 8 bases and J dropped 4; count of bases not matched to a gene: 5. The germline CDR1 and CDR2 sequences are SSHAT and FNYEAQ (reference sequence). For the CDR3, the DNA is TGTGCCAGCGCGGGACAGCCGGGAAACACCATATATTTT. Amino acids: CASAGQPGNTIYF.

This clone was recorded once. This chain connects TRBV19 to TRBJ1-2; D is possibly TRBD1 (5 bases). V was trimmed by 10 bases and J by 6 bases, leaving 18 bases between them. Per germline, CDR1 LNHDA and CDR2 SQIVND (reference sequence). This CDR3 contains 13 residues. CDR3 sequence reads: CATLRARGHGYTF. The CDR3 DNA reads TGTGCCACCCTCAGGGCCAGAGGCCATGGCTACACCTTC.

This sequence joins TRBV27 and TRBJ2-3; 10 nucleotides line up with TRBD2. The CDR3 totals 16 residues. The V and J ends lost 5 bases and 2 bases, in that order; junction bases with no gene match: 7. Germline CDR1 is MNHEY and CDR2 is SMNVEV (reference sequence). CDR3 coding DNA: TGTGCCAGCAGTCCTACCGGGACTAGCGACACAGATACGCAGTATTTT. Amino acid sequence: CASSPTGTSDTDTQYF.

The chain joins TRBV29-1 to TRBJ2-5; D gene uncertain. Germline CDR1 reads SQVTM; CDR2 reads ANQGSEA. Trimming cost V 6 bases and J 5 bases, with 10 bases left between them. CDR3 length equals 11 residues. The CDR3 sequence: CSVKRSETQYF. The DNA of the CDR3 is TGCAGCGTAAAACGGTCGGAGACCCAGTACTTC.

The gene calls are TRBV7-3 and TRBJ1-1, with a possible D match to TRBD1 (5 bases). V gave up 6 bases and J gave up 3 bases, with 11 bases separating them. Germline V gives CDR1 SGHTA, CDR2 FQGTGA. The CDR3 runs 13 residues. Here the CDR3 DNA reads TGTGCCAGCAGTCGACAAGGGGACACTGAAGCTTTCTTT. Its protein is CASSRQGDTEAFF.

Note on this clone: Other DNA sequences within the sample encode an identical CDR3. The chain employs TRBV5-4 and TRBJ2-7; D possibly corresponds to TRBD1 (6 bases). The germline V gene encodes CDR1 SGHNT and CDR2 YYREEE (reference sequence). The CDR3 sequence is 13 residues long. V lost 2 bases to trimming and J lost 2 bases, with 8 bases between them. DNA for the CDR3: TGTGCCAGCAGCTTAACAGGGACCTACGAGCAGTACTTC. This translates into CASSLTGTYEQYF.

This clone was observed a single time. This CDR3 fails to terminate in the conserved phenylalanine or tryptophan, so it likely reflects a read error. The DNA is omitted, as the CDR3 cannot be located on it reliably, and the CDR3 follows TCRdb's listing. V and J are TRBV4-2 and TRBJ1-1; the table calls TRBD1, which could not be checked here. The CDR3 length equals 14 residues, ends included. From germline, CDR1 is LGHNA and CDR2 YNFKEQ. The CDR3 sequence: CASSQDQGTQIGFV.

The chain joins TRBV7-2 to TRBJ2-1, with 9 nucleotides matching TRBD2. V lost 3 bases and J lost 6; bases outside the gene matches: 6. The CDR3 sequence is 15 residues long. CDR1 and CDR2 from the germline V gene are SGHTA and FQGNSA. CDR3 nucleotide sequence: TGTGCCAGCAGCTTTCGGCGGGGGGGCCGCAATGAGCAGTTCTTC. It is translated as CASSFRRGGRNEQFF.

The J gene is TRBJ1-1, the V gene TRBV4-2, with a weak D call TRBD1 (5 bases). V was cut by 0 bases and J by 14 bases, with 13 bases left in between. CDR3 length equals 12 residues. Germline values: CDR1 LGHNA, CDR2 YNFKEQ. DNA of the CDR3: TGTGCCAGCAGCCAAGAGGTAGGGGCCGGGTTCTTT. Translated: CASSQEVGAGFF.